The entry below describes one T cell receptor beta chain. Antigen: not known. The read comes to an end 3 residues before the CDR3 does, leaving the germline J gene to fill in the end. This same CDR3 is encoded by further DNA sequences in the sample. Prevalent HPV16 infections were excluded; only incident single HPV16 infections included. V lost 5 bases to trimming and J lost 4 bases; unmatched junction nucleotides: 7. Germline assignment: CDR1 MNHEY and CDR2 SVGEGT. There are 15 residues in the CDR3. Sequenced by immunoSEQ multiplex PCR; TCRdb stores in-frame clones only, minus some. The sample totals 30,000 to 45,000 clones. The data stem from a study of T cells in women clearing cervical HPV infection. Study details: Control women cleared a single incident HPV16 infection within 12 months. Case blood drawn at lesion detection; control blood after infection cleared. Whole-study findings and limits: Repertoire richness, not evenness, was significantly elevated in CIN3+ cases versus controls.

Sequencing was performed on blood buffy coat. This chain joins TRBV6-2 or TRBV6-3 and TRBJ1-3, with 8 positions matching TRBD1. The TCR comes from a woman aged 18-70 years with a cervical HPV16 infection that either progressed to CIN3+ or cleared (not recorded which). The sequenced part of the CDR3 DNA is TGTGCCAGCAGTCCTAGGACAGGGAGGGGAAACACC. Translation: CASSPRTGRGNT. The entire CDR3 protein is CASSPRTGRGNTIYF.